The next 24 T cell receptor beta chains were all read from a single sample in a study of T cell responses to AZD1222 COVID-19 vaccine. Data came from immunoSEQ multiplex PCR; TCRdb stores just in-frame clones and leaves some out. The data contain roughly 120,000 clones, over 85% of them singletons. The material sequenced was peripheral blood, taken on day 0 of AZD1222 vaccination. The receptors originated from an adult in good health.

This CDR3 reads CASRYSGGELFF. Here the CDR3 DNA reads TGTGCCAGCAGATACAGTGGCGGGGAGCTGTTTTTT. The chain recombines TRBV6-5 with TRBJ2-2; D remains ambiguous. Per germline, CDR1 MNHEY and CDR2 SVGAGI. This CDR3 contains 12 residues. V shed 6 bases and J shed 7 bases, with 9 bases lying between them.

The chain couples TRBV10-3 to TRBJ1-4; maybe TRBD1 (5 bases). V lost 4 bases, J lost 8 bases, and 14 bases lay in between. Germline assignment: CDR1 ENHRY and CDR2 SYGVKD. The CDR3 loop spans 14 amino acids. The CDR3 nucleotides are TGTGCCATCAGTGCAGGGAGCGTTAAGGAAAAACTGTTTTTT. This translates into CAISAGSVKEKLFF.

The gene calls are TRBV2 and TRBJ1-1; D not certain. Germline V gene lookup returns CDR1 SNHLY and CDR2 FYNNEI. This CDR3 has 13 amino acids. V dropped 3 bases and J dropped 1 base, with 6 bases sitting between them. CDR3 region: CASSESRNTEAFF. The CDR3 DNA reads TGTGCCAGCAGTGAGTCCAGGAACACTGAAGCTTTCTTT.

The chain combines TRBV27 with TRBJ1-1; D is uncertain. Between the trimmed V and J ends, which lost 6 bases and 0 bases, there was a span of 11 bases. CDR1 is MNHEY, CDR2 SMNVEV, per germline (reference sequence). The CDR3 has 14 residues. The CDR3 DNA reads as TGTGCCAGCAGCTTGACACACATGAACACTGAAGCTTTCTTT. Encoded protein: CASSLTHMNTEAFF.

The rearrangement joins TRBV5-4 to TRBJ2-7, with 8 positions matching TRBD1. Germline loops: CDR1 SGHNT, CDR2 YYREEE (reference sequence). The length of the CDR3 is 14 residues. With 0 bases clipped from V and 5 bases from J, the junction kept 4 bases outside the gene matches. CDR3 in DNA: TGTGCCAGCAGCTTGGGACAGGGGTCGGACGAGCAGTACTTC. Translating it yields CASSLGQGSDEQYF.

V is TRBV19 and J is TRBJ2-1, with unresolved D. CDR1 and CDR2 from the germline V gene are LNHDA and SQIVND (reference sequence). Trimming removed 3 bases at V and 0 bases at J, with 9 bases between. This CDR3 is built from 15 residues. The CDR3 DNA reads TGTGCCAGTAGTATTTTTCCCAGCTCCTACAATGAGCAGTTCTTC. It specifies CASSIFPSSYNEQFF. Full variable domain (missing parts from reference TRBV19 and TRBJ2-1): DGGITQSPKYLFRKEGQNVTLSCEQNLNHDAMYWYRQDPGQGLRLIYYSQIVNDFQKGDIAEGYSVSREKKESFPLTVTSAQKNPTAFYLCASSIFPSSYNEQFFGPGTRLTVL.

This chain uses TRBV21-1 with TRBJ2-2. TRBV21-1 constitutes a pseudogene. The CDR3 consists of 16 residues. The CDR3 DNA sequence: TGTGCCAGCGGGACCGCTCCCCCAACCTACACCGGGGAGCTGTTTTTT. Its protein is CASGTAPPTYTGELFF.

V usage is TRBV3-1 (or the pseudogene TRBV3-2) and J usage is TRBJ2-3, with TRBD2 matching 10 bases. Losses at the gene ends were 4 bases for V and 4 bases for J; bases not matched to a gene: 11. The CDR3 length is 17 residues. Germline CDR1 and CDR2: LGHDT and YNNKEL (reference sequence). The CDR3: CASSPGGAGGVSDTQYF. As DNA, the CDR3 is TGTGCCAGCAGCCCCGGAGGAGCGGGAGGGGTATCAGATACGCAGTATTTT.

The gene calls are TRBV3-1 (or the pseudogene TRBV3-2) and TRBJ2-7; 14 bases are a match to TRBD2. With V trimmed by 4 bases and J by 4 bases, 9 bases remained unmatched. Germline assignment: CDR1 LGHDT and CDR2 YNNKEL (reference sequence). The CDR3 extends over 17 amino acids. The CDR3 region is CASSPRLAGGRMYEQYF. The CDR3 DNA is TGTGCCAGCAGCCCGAGACTAGCGGGGGGGCGTATGTACGAGCAGTACTTC.

This clone appeared a single time. V gene TRBV4-1 combines with J gene TRBJ2-7, with no clear D. The germline V gene has CDR1 MGHRA and CDR2 YSYEKL. The germline V and J ends were trimmed by 0 bases and 4 bases, with 16 bases remaining between them. The CDR3 has 16 amino acids. The DNA for the CDR3 is TGCGCCAGCAGCCAAGAAGCCCCTTCGGTACAGTACGAGCAGTACTTC. Its protein product is CASSQEAPSVQYEQYF.

The CDR3 protein is CASSIALQRGRIYEQYF. The CDR3 nucleotides read TGTGCCAGTAGTATCGCCCTCCAGCGGGGACGGATCTACGAGCAGTACTTC. This chain links TRBV19 with TRBJ2-7; 7 bases are shared with TRBD2. V lost 3 bases to trimming and J lost 3 bases; unmatched junction nucleotides: 14. The CDR3 is 17 residues long. Germline assignment: CDR1 LNHDA and CDR2 SQIVND (reference sequence).

V is TRBV5-4 and J is TRBJ1-1; D call uncertain. CDR3 length: 13 residues. V lost 0 bases and J lost 4, with 7 bases in between. Germline V CDR1 and CDR2: SGHNT, YYREEE (reference sequence). CDR3 nucleotide sequence: TGTGCCAGCAGCTTGGGGGGAGCCACTGAAGCTTTCTTT. The encoded protein is CASSLGGATEAFF.

This chain links TRBV29-1 with TRBJ2-2; 8 positions agree with TRBD2. The junction had 11 bases not matched to a gene; V was cut back by 6 bases and J by 8 bases. This CDR3 has 14 amino acids. Looked up from germline, CDR1 is SQVTM and CDR2 is ANQGSEA. The CDR3 coding sequence is TGCAGCGTGCTAGAGGCGGGAGGCCGTGGGGAGCTGTTTTTT. The encoded protein is CSVLEAGGRGELFF.

The chain carries TRBV2 and TRBJ1-5; 7 bases fit TRBD1. The J segment lost 0 bases and the V segment lost 8 bases, leaving 1 base of the junction unmatched. The CDR3 has 13 residues. Germline V gives CDR1 SNHLY, CDR2 FYNNEI. CDR3 region: CASGTDSNQPQHF. The CDR3 DNA is TGTGCCAGCGGGACAGATAGCAATCAGCCCCAGCATTTT.

The V and J genes are TRBV23-1 and TRBJ1-1; D is unresolved. TRBV23-1 has ORF status, its function being uncertain. The length of the CDR3 is 11 residues. V was trimmed by 4 bases and J by 7 bases, leaving 7 bases between them. The CDR3: CASSPWGEAFF. The CDR3 nucleotides are TGCGCCAGCAGTCCCTGGGGTGAAGCTTTCTTT.

The chain links TRBV18 to TRBJ1-4; D is undetermined. The CDR3 totals 15 residues. Trimming stripped 3 bases from V and 0 bases from J, with 8 bases between. Germline V gene data show CDR1 as KGHSH and CDR2 as LQKENI. The CDR3 here is CASSPSRSTNEKLFF. The CDR3 bases are TGTGCCAGCTCACCCTCCAGATCAACTAATGAAAAACTGTTTTTT.

Only a few counts were recorded for this clone. V usage is TRBV2 and J usage is TRBJ2-1, with unresolved D. V lost 5 bases to trimming and J lost 10 bases, with 15 bases between them. This CDR3 has 13 residues. Germline V CDR1 and CDR2: SNHLY, FYNNEI. CDR3 loop: CASSPDTSGEQFF. In DNA form, the CDR3 reads TGTGCCAGCAGTCCAGACACCTCCGGAGAGCAGTTCTTC. The full variable domain, completed using reference TRBV2 and TRBJ2-1, is EPEVTQTPSHQVTQMGQEVILRCVPISNHLYFYWYRQILGQKVEFLVSFYNNEISEKSEIFDDQFSVERPDGSNFTLKIRSTKLEDSAMYFCASSPDTSGEQFFGPGTRLTVL.

Of note for this clone: This sample includes further DNA sequences coding for the same CDR3. The rearrangement joins TRBV5-1 to TRBJ2-3; D not resolved. V was cut by 0 bases and J by 1 base, with 6 bases left in between. The CDR3 covers 14 residues. Germline V gives CDR1 SGHRS, CDR2 YFSETQ. The DNA of the CDR3 is TGCGCCAGCAGCTTGGCCGGTGGCACAGATACGCAGTATTTT. It translates to CASSLAGGTDTQYF.

This chain uses TRBV5-1 with TRBJ1-1; 8 nucleotides line up with TRBD1. There are 12 residues in the CDR3. Losses at the gene ends were 4 bases for V and 6 bases for J; bases not matched to a gene: 2. Germline CDR1 is SGHRS and CDR2 is YFSETQ. This chain's CDR3 is CASSVTGAEAFF. In DNA form, the CDR3 reads TGCGCCAGCAGCGTGACAGGGGCTGAAGCTTTCTTT.

The V call is TRBV28, the J call TRBJ2-7; D ambiguous. The CDR3 is made up of 12 amino acids. Deletions cut 6 bases from V and 4 bases from J, with 10 bases between. Germline CDR1 MDHEN, CDR2 SYDVKM. In DNA, the CDR3 is TGTGCCAGCAGCACACGATTGTACGAGCAGTACTTC. Translating gives CASSTRLYEQYF. The variable domain in full, with the rest retrieved from reference TRBV28 and TRBJ2-7, is DVKVTQSSRYLVKRTGEKVFLECVQDMDHENMFWYRQDPGLGLRLIYFSYDVKMKEKGDIPEGYSVSREKKERFSLILESASTNQTSMYLCASSTRLYEQYFGPGTRLTVT.

The chain couples TRBV5-4 to TRBJ2-7; 11 nucleotides line up with TRBD2. CDR1 is SGHNT and CDR2 is YYREEE in the germline V gene (reference sequence). The CDR3 totals 16 residues. V shed 4 bases and J 5 bases; nucleotides not matched to a gene: 11. The CDR3 bases are TGTGCCAGCAGCCCAACCATGGGACTAGCGGCCCACGAGCAGTACTTC. Its translation: CASSPTMGLAAHEQYF.

The rearrangement uses TRBV5-1 and TRBJ1-2; D call uncertain. Germline-derived CDR1 and CDR2 are SGHRS and YFSETQ. Trimming cost V 3 bases and J 5 bases, with 11 bases left between them. The CDR3 covers 13 residues. CDR3 DNA: TGCGCCAGCAGCTCCGACCTTTTATATGGCTACACCTTC. Translation: CASSSDLLYGYTF.

The V and J genes are TRBV27 and TRBJ1-6; possible D gene TRBD1, 6 bases. Trimming left V 8 bases short and J 2 bases short, with 10 bases between. This CDR3 spans 14 amino acids. Germline CDR1 and CDR2: MNHEY and SMNVEV (reference sequence). Here the CDR3 reads CASGGTTYNSPLHF. The CDR3 bases are TGTGCCAGCGGCGGGACAACCTATAATTCACCCCTCCACTTT.

The chain joins TRBV2 to TRBJ1-4; 7 bases agree with TRBD1. Losses at the gene ends were 6 bases for V and 7 bases for J; bases not matched to a gene: 17. The germline CDR1 and CDR2 sequences are SNHLY and FYNNEI. This CDR3 region has 17 residues. In nucleotides, the CDR3 is TGTGCCAGCAGCGCAACCGTAGCAGGGGGGTTGGGTGAAAAACTGTTTTTT. Its translation is CASSATVAGGLGEKLFF. The full variable domain, its missing parts supplied by reference TRBV2 and TRBJ1-4, is EPEVTQTPSHQVTQMGQEVILRCVPISNHLYFYWYRQILGQKVEFLVSFYNNEISEKSEIFDDQFSVERPDGSNFTLKIRSTKLEDSAMYFCASSATVAGGLGEKLFFGSGTQLSVL.